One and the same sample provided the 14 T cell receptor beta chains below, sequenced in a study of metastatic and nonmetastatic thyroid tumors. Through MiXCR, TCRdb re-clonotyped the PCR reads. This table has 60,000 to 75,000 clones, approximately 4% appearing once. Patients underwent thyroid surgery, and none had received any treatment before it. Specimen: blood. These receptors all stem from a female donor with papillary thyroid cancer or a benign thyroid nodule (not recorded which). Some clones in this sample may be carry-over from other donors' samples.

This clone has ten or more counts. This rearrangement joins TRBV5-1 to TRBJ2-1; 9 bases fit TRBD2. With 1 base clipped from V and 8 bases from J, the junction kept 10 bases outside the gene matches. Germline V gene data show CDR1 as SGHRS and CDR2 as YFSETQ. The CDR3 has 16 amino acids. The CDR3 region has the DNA TGCGCCAGCAGCTTGCCCAAGACTAGCGGCAACGATGAGCAGTTCTTC. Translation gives CASSLPKTSGNDEQFF.

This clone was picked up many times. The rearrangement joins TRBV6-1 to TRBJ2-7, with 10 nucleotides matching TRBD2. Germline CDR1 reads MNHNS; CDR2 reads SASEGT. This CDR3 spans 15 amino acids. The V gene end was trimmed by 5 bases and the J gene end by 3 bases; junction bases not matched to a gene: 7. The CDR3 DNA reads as TGTGCCAGCAGTTACCTAGCGGGAGATTACTACGAGCAGTACTTC. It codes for CASSYLAGDYYEQYF.

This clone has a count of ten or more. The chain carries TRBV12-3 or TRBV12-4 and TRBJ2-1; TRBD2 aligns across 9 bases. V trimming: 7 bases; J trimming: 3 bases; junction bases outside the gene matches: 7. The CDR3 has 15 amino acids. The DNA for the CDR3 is TGTGCCAGCACCCTGACGACTAGCGGCTACAATGAGCAGTTCTTC. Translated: CASTLTTSGYNEQFF.

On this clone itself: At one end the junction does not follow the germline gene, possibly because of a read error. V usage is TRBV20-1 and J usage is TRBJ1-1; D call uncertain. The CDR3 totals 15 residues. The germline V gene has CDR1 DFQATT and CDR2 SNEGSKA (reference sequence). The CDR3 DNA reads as TGCAGTGCTAGAGATTCTGAGACCCCGAACACTGAAGCTTTTTTT. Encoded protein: CSARDSETPNTEAFF.

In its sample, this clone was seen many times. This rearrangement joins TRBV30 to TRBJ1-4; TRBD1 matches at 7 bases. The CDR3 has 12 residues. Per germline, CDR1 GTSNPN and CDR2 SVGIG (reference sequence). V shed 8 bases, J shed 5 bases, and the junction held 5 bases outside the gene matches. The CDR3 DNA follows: TGTGCCGGGTTACAGGGGAATGAAAAACTGTTTTTT. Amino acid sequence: CAGLQGNEKLFF.

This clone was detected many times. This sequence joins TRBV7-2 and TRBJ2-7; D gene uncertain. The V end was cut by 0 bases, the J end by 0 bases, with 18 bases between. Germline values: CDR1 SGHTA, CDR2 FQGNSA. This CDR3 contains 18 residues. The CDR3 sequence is CASSLAGFKRDSSYEQYF. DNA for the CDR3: TGTGCCAGCAGCTTAGCGGGATTCAAAAGAGACTCCTCCTACGAGCAGTACTTC.

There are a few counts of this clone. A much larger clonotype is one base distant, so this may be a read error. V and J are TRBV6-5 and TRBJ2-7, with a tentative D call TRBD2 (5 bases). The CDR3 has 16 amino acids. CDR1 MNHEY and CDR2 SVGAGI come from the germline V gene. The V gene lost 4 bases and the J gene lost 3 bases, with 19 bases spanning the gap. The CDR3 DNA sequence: TGTGCCAGCAGTTGCCCCTGGAGAGGGAGAGTCTACGAGCAGTACTTC. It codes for CASSCPWRGRVYEQYF.

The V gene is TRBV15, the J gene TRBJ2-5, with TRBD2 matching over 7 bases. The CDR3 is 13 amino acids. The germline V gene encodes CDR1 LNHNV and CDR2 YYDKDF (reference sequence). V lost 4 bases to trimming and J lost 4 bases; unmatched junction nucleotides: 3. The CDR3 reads CATSTLAGETQYF. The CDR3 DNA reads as TGTGCCACCAGCACCTTAGCGGGAGAGACCCAGTACTTC.

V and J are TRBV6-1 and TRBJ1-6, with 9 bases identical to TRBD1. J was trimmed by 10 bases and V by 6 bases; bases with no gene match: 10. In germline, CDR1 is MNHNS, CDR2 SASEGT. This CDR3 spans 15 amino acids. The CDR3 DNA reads TGTGCCAGCAGCTCAACGGGACAGGGCAGATCACCCCTCCACTTT. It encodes CASSSTGQGRSPLHF.

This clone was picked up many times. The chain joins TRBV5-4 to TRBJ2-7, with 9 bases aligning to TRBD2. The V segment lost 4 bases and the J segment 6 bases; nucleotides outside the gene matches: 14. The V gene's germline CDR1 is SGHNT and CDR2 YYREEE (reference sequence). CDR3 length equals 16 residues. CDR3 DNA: TGTGCCAGCAGCCCCGCCCGCAGCGGGAGGCCCCCCGAGCAGTACTTC. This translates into CASSPARSGRPPEQYF.

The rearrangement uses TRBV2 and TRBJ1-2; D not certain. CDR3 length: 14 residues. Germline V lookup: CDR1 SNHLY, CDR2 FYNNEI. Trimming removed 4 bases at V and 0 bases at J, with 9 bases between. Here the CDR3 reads CASSVTVANYGYTF. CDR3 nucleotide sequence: TGTGCCAGCAGTGTTACGGTAGCTAACTATGGCTACACCTTC.

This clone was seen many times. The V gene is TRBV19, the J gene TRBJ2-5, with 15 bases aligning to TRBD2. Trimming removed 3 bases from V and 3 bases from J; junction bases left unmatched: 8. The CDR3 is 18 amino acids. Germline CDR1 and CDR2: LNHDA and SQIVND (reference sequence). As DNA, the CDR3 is TGTGCCAGTAGTATTGGGCGGACTAGCGGGAGGGTAAAAGAGACCCAGTACTTC. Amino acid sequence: CASSIGRTSGRVKETQYF.

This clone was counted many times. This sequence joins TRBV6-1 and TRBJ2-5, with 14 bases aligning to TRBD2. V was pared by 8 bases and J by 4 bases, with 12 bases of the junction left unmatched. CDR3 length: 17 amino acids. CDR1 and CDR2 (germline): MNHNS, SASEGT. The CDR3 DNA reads TGTGCCAGCCAGAGGGCCGGACTAGCGGGAGGTGGAGAGACCCAGTACTTC. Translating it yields CASQRAGLAGGGETQYF.

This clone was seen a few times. This CDR3 is CASCRDIYEQYF. CDR3 DNA sequence: TGTGCTAGTTGCCGGGACATCTACGAGCAGTACTTC. This chain connects TRBV12-5 to TRBJ2-7; D possibly corresponds to TRBD1 (6 bases). This CDR3 is 12 amino acids long. Looked up from germline, CDR1 is LGHNT and CDR2 is FRNRAP. V lost 8 bases and J lost 3, with 11 bases in between.